This T cell receptor (beta chain) originates from a study of regulatory T cells in long-lasting Graves disease. Across the whole study: Persistent Graves' disease denoted over 5 years of antithyroid drugs plus positive TSH receptor antibodies. Points from the study as a whole: TCR diversity was lower in persistent Graves' patients (versus newly diagnosed ones). Samples came from peripheral blood alone, without thyroid tissue.

Deletions cut 2 bases from V and 4 bases from J, with 11 bases between. This CDR3 spans 14 amino acids. Germline loops: CDR1 MNHEY, CDR2 SMNVEV (reference sequence). This clonotype turned up a few times. Its antigen remains unidentified. Time point defined: persistent/refractory GD, antithyroid drugs over 5 years with positive TRAb. After RNA was extracted from PBMCs, the TCR library was made from it. In this cohort, patients came from an endocrinology department located in Xi'an, China. Construction of the TCR beta libraries employed iRepertoire HTBI primers in conjunction with Arm-PCR of CDR3 regions. TCRdb processed the multiplex PCR reads anew with MiXCR; each CDR3 protein has one entry. The repertoire consists of a few hundred thousand distinct CDR3 sequences, with under 25% occurring once and the leading ten covering approximately 15%.

The source material was peripheral blood mononuclear cells (PBMCs), sampled when the disease was refractory, from a patient treated with antithyroid drugs. This clonotype was obtained from a female donor with Graves disease. This chain joins TRBV27 and TRBJ1-1; no definite D call. The CDR3 protein is CASSLGDEVTEAFF. The CDR3 DNA reads TGTGCCAGCAGTTTAGGGGATGAGGTCACTGAAGCTTTCTTT.